This TCR beta chain was found in a study of cytomegalovirus exposure and HLA in healthy donors. Vbeta (60) and Jbeta (13) primers were used in the PCR. TCRdb's copy holds only in-frame clones and misses some; the assay was immunoSEQ multiplex PCR. Of about 55,000 clones detected, approximately 80% appear once; the ten largest clones hold over 2.5%. The CDR3 loop spans 14 amino acids. Germline lookup yields CDR1 MNHNS and CDR2 SASEGT. V was pared by 5 bases and J by 4 bases, with 5 bases of the junction left unmatched. The chain employs TRBV6-1 and TRBJ2-7; 10 bases match TRBD1. Sequenced: PBMCs. The sequence came from a female donor in good health and CMV-seronegative. The CDR3 sequence: CASSQGQGRYEQYF. CDR3 in DNA: TGTGCCAGCAGTCAGGGACAGGGGCGATACGAGCAGTACTTC.